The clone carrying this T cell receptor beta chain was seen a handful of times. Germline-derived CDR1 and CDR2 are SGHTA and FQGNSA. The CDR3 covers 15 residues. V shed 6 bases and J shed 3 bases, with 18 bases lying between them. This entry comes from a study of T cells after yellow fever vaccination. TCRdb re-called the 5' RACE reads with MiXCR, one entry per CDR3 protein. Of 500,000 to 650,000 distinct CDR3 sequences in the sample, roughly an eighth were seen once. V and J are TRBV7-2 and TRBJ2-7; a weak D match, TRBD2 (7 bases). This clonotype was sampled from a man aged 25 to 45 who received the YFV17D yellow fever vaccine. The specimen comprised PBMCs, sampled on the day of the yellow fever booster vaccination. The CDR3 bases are TGTGCCAGCAGTTCTGGAACAGGGACTATCTACGAGCAGTACTTC. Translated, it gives CASSSGTGTIYEQYF.